The clone carrying this TCR beta chain was seen a single time. Antigen specificity is unknown. Measured with immunoSEQ multiplex PCR; TCRdb has only the in-frame clones, and not every one. The sample consists of some 20,000 clones, about two thirds of them appearing once. This entry comes from a study of Tregs in tolerant kidney transplant recipients. Background on the study: Sorting of CD4+CD25+CD127- cells followed approximately three-day belatacept mixed lymphocyte reactions, sometimes with approximately five-day graft donor restimulation.

General study findings and limits: The most relevant donor-specific Treg TCRbeta repertoire apparently came from expansion with activated donor B cells. The small number of patients limits these findings pending further validation. Biological reproducibility was not directly addressed in this study.

The CDR3 contains 16 residues. CDR1 is SGDLS and CDR2 is YYNGEE in the germline V gene. V trimming: 2 bases; J trimming: 7 bases; junction bases outside the gene matches: 11. The source is a human donor in good health. The chain has TRBV9 and TRBJ2-5, with 10 nucleotides matching TRBD1. The specimen sequenced was Tregs from blood cultured with allogeneic cells. The CDR3 here is CASSVARTGGQWTQYF. CDR3 in DNA: TGTGCCAGCAGCGTTGCAAGGACAGGGGGACAGTGGACCCAGTACTTC. Using reference TRBV9 and TRBJ2-5 for the parts outside the CDR3, the full variable domain is DSGVTQTPKHLITATGQRVTLRCSPRSGDLSVYWYQQSLDQGLQFLIQYYNGEERAKGNILERFSAQQFPDLHSELNLSSLELGDSALYFCASSVARTGGQWTQYFGPGTRLLVL.